The 20 T cell receptor beta chains in this list originate from one sample, sequenced in a study of CD8+ T cells in alopecia areata. RNA was extracted and reverse transcribed into cDNA as the sequencing template. Here immunoSEQ multiplex PCR was the method, and the copy in TCRdb shows in-frame clones only, minus some. Of about 180,000 clones in the sample, 53% were seen once. Stated treatment: oral pan-JAK inhibitor, 5-10 mg twice daily. The sample was CD8+ T cells sorted from blood, taken at week 24, from a patient treated with tofacitinib. The receptor set was obtained from a human donor with alopecia areata.

The rearrangement joins TRBV29-1 to TRBJ1-2; maybe TRBD1 (6 bases). The CDR3 loop spans 13 amino acids. Germline CDR1 and CDR2: SQVTM and ANQGSEA. Between the trimmed V and J ends, which lost 5 bases and 4 bases, there was a span of 14 bases. The DNA for the CDR3 is TGCAGCGTTCGGCGGACAGTTGGCTATGGCTACACCTTC. Amino acid sequence: CSVRRTVGYGYTF.

V and J are TRBV6-5 and TRBJ1-1; D gene unclear. The germline V gene encodes CDR1 MNHEY and CDR2 SVGAGI. CDR3 length: 12 residues. V was trimmed by 5 bases and J by 8 bases, leaving 12 bases between them. The CDR3 loop is CASSERSREAFF. The DNA for the CDR3 is TGTGCCAGCAGTGAACGGAGTAGGGAAGCTTTCTTT.

This chain uses TRBV7-9 with TRBJ1-1, with TRBD1 matching over 8 bases. The CDR3 runs 15 residues. Germline lookup yields CDR1 SEHNR and CDR2 FQNEAQ (reference sequence). Trimming removed 4 bases from V and 7 bases from J; junction bases left unmatched: 11. The CDR3 loop is CASSSYRGTDGEAFF. The CDR3 DNA is TGTGCCAGCAGCTCGTACAGGGGGACGGATGGTGAAGCTTTCTTT. The variable domain in full, with the rest retrieved from reference TRBV7-9 and TRBJ1-1, is DTGVSQNPRHKITKRGQNVTFRCDPISEHNRLYWYRQTLGQGPEFLTYFQNEAQLEKSRLLSDRFSAERPKGSFSTLEIQRTEQGDSAMYLCASSSYRGTDGEAFFGQGTRLTVV.

J is TRBJ1-2 and V is TRBV29-1; D uncertain. Germline V CDR1 and CDR2: SQVTM, ANQGSEA. V lost 7 bases to trimming and J lost 4 bases, with 10 bases between them. The CDR3 has 11 residues. The chain's CDR3 is CSAEGVYGYTF. As DNA, the CDR3 is TGCAGCGCCGAGGGTGTCTATGGCTACACCTTC. The complete variable domain, with remaining parts taken from reference TRBV29-1 and TRBJ1-2, reads SAVISQKPSRDICQRGTSLTIQCQVDSQVTMMFWYRQQPGQSLTLIATANQGSEATYESGFVIDKFPISRPNLTFSTLTVSNMSPEDSSIYLCSAEGVYGYTFGSGTRLTVV.

The V gene is TRBV27, the J gene TRBJ2-7; TRBD2 agrees at 12 bases. V shed 3 bases, J shed 7 bases, and the junction held 10 bases outside the gene matches. Germline CDR1 is MNHEY and CDR2 is SMNVEV (reference sequence). There are 16 residues in the CDR3. The CDR3 is CASSLVTSGGLHEQYF. The CDR3 region has the DNA TGTGCCAGCAGTTTGGTGACTAGCGGGGGCCTTCATGAGCAGTACTTC.

The gene calls are TRBV27 and TRBJ1-2, with no clear D. Deletions cut 3 bases from V and 1 base from J, with 6 bases between. CDR1 and CDR2 (germline): MNHEY, SMNVEV (reference sequence). CDR3 size: 13 residues. CDR3 DNA sequence: TGTGCCAGCAGTTTTGGTAATAACTATGGCTACACCTTC. Protein product: CASSFGNNYGYTF.

The V gene is TRBV27, the J gene TRBJ1-5, with D possibly being TRBD1 (5 bases). The ends were cut back, 5 bases at V and 6 bases at J, with 11 bases in the middle. The CDR3 has 13 residues. Germline loops: CDR1 MNHEY, CDR2 SMNVEV (reference sequence). The CDR3, as DNA: TGTGCCAGCAGTCGGGACCCCGGTCAGCCCCAGCATTTT. Protein: CASSRDPGQPQHF.

V is TRBV19 and J is TRBJ2-3, with D perhaps given as TRBD1 or TRBD2 (5 bases each). The germline gives CDR1 LNHDA, CDR2 SQIVND (reference sequence). CDR3 size: 15 residues. Deletions cut 8 bases from V and 1 base from J, with 16 bases between. DNA for the CDR3: TGTGCCAGTTATCCAGGGTGGGGAGGCACAGATACGCAGTATTTT. Translating it yields CASYPGWGGTDTQYF.

In this sample, this clone turned up a few times. The chain recombines TRBV4-3 with TRBJ2-1; no clear D gene. The germline CDR1 and CDR2 sequences are LGHNA and YSLEER. The V gene lost 2 bases and the J gene lost 5 bases, with 7 bases spanning the gap. The CDR3 is 13 amino acids. The CDR3 is CASSQSTNNEQFF. The CDR3 bases are TGCGCCAGCAGCCAAAGTACTAACAATGAGCAGTTCTTC.

V usage is TRBV5-6 and J usage is TRBJ2-7; D might be TRBD2 (6 bases). The CDR3 has 14 residues. V dropped 4 bases and J dropped 2 bases, with 13 bases sitting between them. From germline, CDR1 is SGHDT and CDR2 YYEEEE. The CDR3 nucleotides read TGTGCCAGCAGCGCGGGGACGGTCCCCTACGAGCAGTACTTC. Protein product: CASSAGTVPYEQYF.

This clone has only one observation. The rearrangement links TRBV19 to TRBJ2-7, with TRBD1 as a possible D gene (8 bases). The V end was cut by 5 bases, the J end by 5 bases, with 16 bases between. Germline CDR1 reads LNHDA; CDR2 reads SQIVND (reference sequence). The CDR3 is 14 amino acids. CDR3 sequence (DNA): TGTGCCAGTAGTTCAACAGGGGGGGTTAACGAGCAGTACTTC. It yields the protein CASSSTGGVNEQYF.

The chain carries TRBV12-5 and TRBJ2-4, with 8 bases that match TRBD2. Per germline, CDR1 LGHNT and CDR2 FRNRAP. The CDR3 is 19 amino acids. V lost 1 base to trimming and J lost 9 bases; unmatched junction nucleotides: 20. This CDR3 is CASGLGPGGAVLAQGIQYF. For the CDR3, the DNA is TGTGCTAGTGGTTTGGGGCCGGGAGGGGCTGTTCTAGCCCAAGGCATTCAGTACTTC.

V gene TRBV4-1 combines with J gene TRBJ2-1; TRBD2 matches 9 bases. The germline CDR1 and CDR2 sequences are MGHRA and YSYEKL. V trimming: 4 bases; J trimming: 10 bases; junction bases outside the gene matches: 2. The CDR3 length is 12 residues. CDR3 in DNA: TGCGCCAGCAGCCTAGGGACTAGCGAGCAGTTCTTC. Protein: CASSLGTSEQFF.

The V gene is TRBV7-9, the J gene TRBJ1-2; 12 bases are shared with TRBD1. V lost 8 bases to trimming and J lost 3 bases; unmatched junction nucleotides: 4. Germline assignment: CDR1 SEHNR and CDR2 FQNEAQ (reference sequence). This CDR3 is 14 amino acids long. The CDR3 region is CASSGTGGDYGYTF. In DNA, the CDR3 is TGTGCCAGCTCCGGGACAGGGGGCGACTATGGCTACACCTTC.

This clone was observed a handful of times. Other nucleotide sequences in the sample specify the same CDR3. V gene TRBV9 combines with J gene TRBJ2-1; D gene unclear. The CDR3 covers 11 residues. Trimming pared 0 bases from V and 8 bases from J, leaving 3 bases between. Germline CDR1 SGDLS, CDR2 YYNGEE. The CDR3 protein is CASSVGDEQFF. The CDR3 DNA reads as TGTGCCAGCAGCGTAGGCGATGAGCAGTTCTTC.

The genes are TRBV4-1 and TRBJ1-2, with no clear D. The CDR3 sequence is 12 residues long. The V gene lost 0 bases and the J gene lost 6 bases, with 5 bases spanning the gap. Germline CDR1 and CDR2: MGHRA and YSYEKL. The CDR3 loop is CASSQDDDGYTF. As DNA, the CDR3 is TGCGCCAGCAGCCAAGATGACGATGGCTACACCTTC.

This clone was found a few times. The chain joins TRBV29-1 to TRBJ2-1; possible D gene TRBD2, 6 bases. Between the trimmed V and J ends, which lost 3 bases and 10 bases, there was a span of 16 bases. This CDR3 has 13 residues. CDR1 is SQVTM and CDR2 is ANQGSEA in the germline V gene. DNA of the CDR3: TGCAGCGTTGAGGAGGGAACTTCGTGGGAGCAGTTCTTC. It encodes CSVEEGTSWEQFF.

In its sample, this clone was seen a few times. The genes are TRBV25-1 and TRBJ1-2; D call uncertain. V lost 10 bases and J lost 2, with 14 bases in between. Germline V CDR1 and CDR2: MGHDK, SYGVNS. The CDR3 is 13 residues long. The chain's CDR3 is CATSSQPNYGYTF. The CDR3, as DNA: TGTGCCACAAGCAGCCAACCGAACTATGGCTACACCTTC.

This clone was seen more than once but under ten times. The chain joins TRBV29-1 to TRBJ1-1; perhaps TRBD1 as D (5 bases). Germline-derived CDR1 and CDR2 are SQVTM and ANQGSEA. The V end lost 6 bases, the J end lost 1 base, and 12 bases lay between the germline ends. CDR3 length: 13 amino acids. DNA for the CDR3: TGCAGCGTCGTACCTAGGGGGAACACTGAAGCTTTCTTT. It specifies CSVVPRGNTEAFF.

This clone was counted between two and nine times. This chain joins TRBV7-8 and TRBJ2-7; 7 bases map to TRBD1. This CDR3 has 13 amino acids. Germline assignment: CDR1 SGHVS and CDR2 FQNEAQ. V was pared by 7 bases and J by 3 bases, with 6 bases of the junction left unmatched. This chain's CDR3 is CASIPRDSYEQYF. In DNA, the CDR3 is TGTGCCAGCATTCCTCGGGACAGCTACGAGCAGTACTTC. The full variable domain, rest sourced from reference TRBV7-8 and TRBJ2-7, is GAGVSQSPRYKVAKRGQDVALRCDPISGHVSLFWYQQALGQGPEFLTYFQNEAQLDKSGLPSDRFFAERPEGSVSTLKIQRTQQEDSAVYLCASIPRDSYEQYFGPGTRLTVT.